These 14 T cell receptor beta chains were sequenced from one sample in a study of shared clonotypes between healthy human individuals. The assay was immunoSEQ multiplex PCR, and TCRdb's table has in-frame clones only and misses some. The table includes some 550,000 clones, more than 95% detected once. Sequenced: naive CD4+ T cells sorted from blood. Regarding subset: CD45RA+ positively selected. These receptor sequences come from a woman aged 25 to 39 in good health.

This clone occurred a few times. The V and J genes are TRBV28 and TRBJ1-2, with TRBD1 as a possible D gene (5 bases). The V end lost 6 bases, the J end lost 12 bases, and 17 bases lay between the germline ends. CDR1 and CDR2 from the germline V gene are MDHEN and SYDVKM. CDR3 length: 12 amino acids. The CDR3 spells CASRSPPGDDTF. CDR3 in DNA: TGTGCCAGCAGGTCCCCCCCGGGGGACGACACCTTC.

The chain joins TRBV5-1 to TRBJ2-1; D is uncertain. The CDR3 spans 11 residues. CDR1 is SGHRS, CDR2 YFSETQ, per germline. V lost 4 bases and J lost 6, with 5 bases in between. The DNA for the CDR3 is TGCGCCAGCAGCGAACTCAATGAGCAGTTCTTC. Encoded protein: CASSELNEQFF.

The J gene is TRBJ2-7, the V gene TRBV28; TRBD2 agrees at 14 bases. CDR1 is MDHEN, CDR2 SYDVKM, per germline. The J segment lost 6 bases and the V segment lost 7 bases, leaving 5 bases of the junction unmatched. The CDR3 is made up of 14 amino acids. The CDR3 protein is CASTTTSGRAEQYF. CDR3 sequence (DNA): TGTGCCAGCACCACGACTAGCGGGAGGGCCGAGCAGTACTTC.

The J gene is TRBJ1-5, the V gene TRBV6-1; the D is unclear. The CDR3 has 15 residues. Germline assignment: CDR1 MNHNS and CDR2 SASEGT. Trimming took 0 bases from V and 0 from J, leaving 6 bases between them. The CDR3 here is CASSEARNSNQPQHF. The CDR3 DNA is TGTGCCAGCAGTGAAGCGCGTAATAGCAATCAGCCCCAGCATTTT.

V gene TRBV18 combines with J gene TRBJ1-1; perhaps TRBD1 as D (5 bases). V gave up 6 bases and J gave up 5 bases, with 16 bases separating them. The CDR3 is 14 amino acids. The germline V gene encodes CDR1 KGHSH and CDR2 LQKENI. For the CDR3, the DNA is TGTGCCAGCTCCTCTAGGGACGGGAGAACTGAAGCTTTCTTT. It codes for CASSSRDGRTEAFF.

J is TRBJ1-1 and V is TRBV18, with D possibly TRBD1 on 6 matching bases. The length of the CDR3 is 14 residues. Trimming removed 6 bases at V and 1 base at J, with 12 bases between. CDR1 is KGHSH and CDR2 is LQKENI in the germline V gene. The CDR3 sequence is CASSLGGENTEAFF. CDR3 DNA: TGTGCCAGCTCGCTGGGGGGCGAGAACACTGAAGCTTTCTTT.

The chain carries TRBV19 and TRBJ2-1; 11 nucleotides agree with TRBD2. This CDR3 region has 17 residues. Germline V lookup: CDR1 LNHDA, CDR2 SQIVND (reference sequence). V dropped 2 bases and J dropped 1; count of bases not matched to a gene: 4. CDR3 amino acids: CASSIIRTSGSYNEQFF. The CDR3 coding sequence is TGTGCCAGTAGTATAATACGGACTAGCGGGTCCTACAATGAGCAGTTCTTC.

The chain couples TRBV28 to TRBJ2-7, with TRBD2 matching 7 bases. After removal of 5 bases from V and 4 bases from J, the junction contained 11 bases not matched to a gene. Germline CDR1 and CDR2: MDHEN and SYDVKM. This CDR3 comprises 15 residues. The CDR3 spells CASSPPEAGDYEQYF. Written as DNA, the CDR3 is TGTGCCAGCAGTCCACCGGAGGCGGGGGATTACGAGCAGTACTTC.

The chain combines TRBV4-2 with TRBJ2-4; 9 positions agree with TRBD2. Germline assignment: CDR1 LGHNA and CDR2 YNFKEQ. With 4 bases clipped from V and 2 bases from J, the junction kept 6 bases outside the gene matches. The CDR3 has 16 amino acids. CDR3 loop: CASSPAAGGTKNIQYF. The CDR3 nucleotides are TGTGCCAGCAGCCCTGCAGCGGGAGGAACCAAAAACATTCAGTACTTC.

The chain recombines TRBV6-1 with TRBJ1-1; weak D call: TRBD1 (6 bases). The CDR3 covers 11 residues. Germline CDR1 and CDR2: MNHNS and SASEGT. Trimming pared 7 bases from V and 7 bases from J, leaving 10 bases between. Here the CDR3 reads CASIQGGEAFF. CDR3 DNA: TGTGCCAGCATACAGGGCGGTGAAGCTTTCTTT.

The DNA of the CDR3 is TGTGCCAGCAGCTTAGAGCGGGAGGCGTGCTACGAGCAGTACTTC. Protein product: CASSLEREACYEQYF. This chain connects TRBV12-1 to TRBJ2-7; the listed D gene, TRBD2, was not tested against the DNA. TRBV12-1 is classified as a pseudogene. The CDR3 extends over 15 amino acids.

The sample holds one count of this clone. This chain links TRBV9 with TRBJ2-3; TRBD2 aligns across 11 bases. There are 17 residues in the CDR3. Germline lookup yields CDR1 SGDLS and CDR2 YYNGEE. Germline trimming cut 0 bases from V and 4 bases from J; bases unmatched to any gene: 7. This chain's CDR3 is CASSVVPGTSGADTQYF. For the CDR3, the DNA is TGTGCCAGCAGCGTAGTCCCGGGGACTAGCGGAGCAGATACGCAGTATTTT. Together with reference TRBV9 and TRBJ2-3, the CDR3 gives the full variable domain: DSGVTQTPKHLITATGQRVTLRCSPRSGDLSVYWYQQSLDQGLQFLIQYYNGEERAKGNILERFSAQQFPDLHSELNLSSLELGDSALYFCASSVVPGTSGADTQYFGPGTRLTVL.

The chain's CDR3 is CASSPGHYYGYTF. The CDR3 DNA is TGTGCCAGCAGCCCTGGGCATTACTATGGCTACACCTTC. V is TRBV6-6 and J is TRBJ1-2; D is unresolved. This CDR3 spans 13 amino acids. Germline V CDR1 and CDR2: MNHNY, SVGAGI (reference sequence). Trimming removed 6 bases from V and 3 bases from J, with 11 bases in between.

J is TRBJ1-2 and V is TRBV5-1, with a possible D match to TRBD1 (6 bases). CDR1 and CDR2 from the germline V gene are SGHRS and YFSETQ. The CDR3 covers 12 residues. Between the trimmed V and J ends, which lost 4 bases and 7 bases, there was a span of 11 bases. Here the CDR3 DNA reads TGCGCCAGCAGCCGGGGGGCTAGTGGCTACACCTTC. Its protein product is CASSRGASGYTF.